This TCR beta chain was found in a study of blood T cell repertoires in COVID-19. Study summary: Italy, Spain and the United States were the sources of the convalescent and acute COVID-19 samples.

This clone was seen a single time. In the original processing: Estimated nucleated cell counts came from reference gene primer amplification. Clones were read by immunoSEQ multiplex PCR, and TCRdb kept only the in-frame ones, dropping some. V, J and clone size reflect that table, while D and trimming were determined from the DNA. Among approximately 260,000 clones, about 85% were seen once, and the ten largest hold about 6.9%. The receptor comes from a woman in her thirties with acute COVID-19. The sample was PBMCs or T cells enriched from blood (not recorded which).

The CDR3 loop is CASSEGAGSNYGYTF. In DNA, the CDR3 is TGTGCCAGCAGTGAAGGGGCAGGTTCAAACTATGGCTACACCTTC. This chain joins TRBV6-1 and TRBJ1-2; no definite D call. V was clipped by 1 base and J by 2 bases, with 11 bases between them. The germline V gene encodes CDR1 MNHNS and CDR2 SASEGT. The CDR3 is 15 amino acids.